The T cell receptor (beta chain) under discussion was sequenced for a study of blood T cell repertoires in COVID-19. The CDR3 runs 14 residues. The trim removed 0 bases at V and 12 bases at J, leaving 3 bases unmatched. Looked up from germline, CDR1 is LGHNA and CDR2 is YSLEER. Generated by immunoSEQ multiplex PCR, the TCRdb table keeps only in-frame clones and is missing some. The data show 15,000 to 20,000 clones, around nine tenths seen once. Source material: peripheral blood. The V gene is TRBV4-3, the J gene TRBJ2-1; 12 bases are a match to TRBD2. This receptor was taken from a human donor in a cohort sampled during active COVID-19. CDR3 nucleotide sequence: TGCGCCAGCAGCCAAGATATGACTAGCGGGGGGCAGTTCTTC. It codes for CASSQDMTSGGQFF.